The rows below give T cell receptor beta chains drawn from one sample of a study of blood T cell repertoires in COVID-19. Here immunoSEQ multiplex PCR was the method, and the copy in TCRdb shows in-frame clones only, minus some. The data hold about 130,000 clones, with about 85% observed a single time. Source material: peripheral blood. The receptor source for this set is a man aged 80 or over with active or convalescent COVID-19. Both conserved end residues are trimmed from each CDR3. A D gene is named only where the DNA matches it firmly.

j_gene,d_gene,v_gene,CDR3aa
TRBJ2-7,.,TRBV11-2,ASSHPSSYEQY
TRBJ2-1,TRBD2,TRBV7-2,ASSRTSGGAYINEQF
TRBJ1-2,TRBD1,TRBV29-1,SVAPTGFGYT
TRBJ1-5,TRBD1,TRBV27,ASSRGREQPQH
TRBJ2-1,TRBD2,TRBV12-5,ASGFGGSSYNEQF
TRBJ2-5,TRBD2,TRBV7-6,ASSFGGSGETQY
TRBJ1-2,.,TRBV25-1,ASSESSSGPYDYGYT
TRBJ2-7,TRBD1,TRBV7-9,ASRTGMYEQY
TRBJ2-5,TRBD2,TRBV30,AWSDGLAGGQRETQY
TRBJ1-1,TRBD1,TRBV19,ASRKQGAYTEAF
TRBJ2-2,.,TRBV9,ASSVLPSGDTGELF
TRBJ2-5,TRBD2,TRBV20-1,SASLGGGAGQETQY
TRBJ2-2,.,TRBV7-6,ASSQIYPGELF
TRBJ2-5,.,TRBV7-2,ASSLVGGPETQY
TRBJ2-1,.,TRBV24-1,ATSDLYNEQF
TRBJ2-2,TRBD1,TRBV7-3,ASSVSTTGGVFANTGELF
TRBJ2-2,TRBD1,TRBV5-4,ASSWGQGDTGELF
TRBJ1-1,.,TRBV30,AWSWTRAEAF
TRBJ1-1,.,TRBV7-9,ASSFQGGTEAF
TRBJ2-1,TRBD2,TRBV14,ASSKRLAGGSYEQF
TRBJ2-7,.,TRBV19,ASQNRVNEQY
TRBJ1-1,.,TRBV5-1,ASSLSVGWDTEAF
TRBJ2-2,TRBD1,TRBV3-1/TRBV3-2,ASSQPGQGAMGTGELF
TRBJ2-6,.,TRBV7-6,ASSLEDTGRLGSGANVLT
TRBJ2-1,TRBD2,TRBV3-1/TRBV3-2,ASSDPGLFNEQF
TRBJ2-7,TRBD2,TRBV5-4,ASSASGIYEQY
TRBJ1-5,TRBD1,TRBV30,AWSGQGREPQH
TRBJ1-1,TRBD1,TRBV4-3,ASSQDQGALNTEAF
TRBJ2-6,TRBD2,TRBV4-1,ASSQLGRLADISGANVLT
TRBJ2-5,.,TRBV7-2,ASSLGGSLRETQY
TRBJ2-5,.,TRBV7-2,ASSSIADKYQETQY
TRBJ2-1,TRBD2,TRBV9,ASSVSGSSYNEQF